Following are 27 T cell receptor beta chains from one sample sequenced in a study of T cell repertoires in cytomegalovirus infection. TCRdb passed the reads through MiXCR, listing each CDR3 protein once. The data show around 710,000 distinct CDR3 sequences, with 25% to 30% seen just once and roughly 14% held by the top ten. These receptors' antigens are unknown. The sequencing here drew on cultured CD8+ T cells from PBMCs, taken from culture after CMV antigen stimulation. The receptor set was obtained from a human donor in good health (CMV status not recorded). Some clones in this sample may be carry-over from other donors' samples.

This clonotype turned up a few times. The CDR3 bases are TGTGCCAGCAACACTAGACAGGGGGCTTGGAATGAGCAGTTCTTC. This translates into CASNTRQGAWNEQFF. The chain uses TRBV5-5 and TRBJ2-1, with 10 bases identical to TRBD1. Looked up from germline, CDR1 is SGHKS and CDR2 is YYEKEE (reference sequence). J gave up 7 bases and V 6 bases, and 10 bases lay outside the gene matches. The CDR3 extends over 15 amino acids.

The rearrangement links TRBV7-6 to TRBJ1-3, with 11 bases matching TRBD1. This CDR3 region has 14 residues. V was clipped by 4 bases and J by 10 bases; unmatched bases: 6. From germline, CDR1 is SGHVS and CDR2 FNYEAQ. The CDR3 region is CASSWGQGDRTIYF. CDR3 DNA sequence: TGTGCCAGCAGCTGGGGACAGGGGGATCGGACCATATATTTT.

As concerns this clonotype: This may stem from a read error, because a much larger clone lies one nucleotide away. The rearrangement links TRBV5-5 to TRBJ2-2; TRBD1 matches at 9 bases. Germline trimming cut 4 bases from V and 3 bases from J; bases unmatched to any gene: 4. This CDR3 comprises 15 residues. CDR1 is SGHKS, CDR2 YYEKEE, per germline (reference sequence). The CDR3 here is CASSDGTGYTGELFF. The CDR3 DNA sequence: TGTGCCAGCAGCGACGGGACAGGGTACACCGGGGAGCTGTTTTTT.

Only a few counts were recorded for this clonotype. This chain links TRBV7-9 with TRBJ1-2; no reliable D call. V gave up 5 bases and J gave up 7 bases, with 14 bases separating them. CDR1 is SEHNR, CDR2 FQNEAQ, per germline (reference sequence). CDR3 length: 13 residues. The CDR3 region is CASSTEGLGGYTF. CDR3 sequence (DNA): TGTGCCAGCAGCACTGAGGGTTTGGGTGGCTACACCTTC.

The gene calls are TRBV6-5 and TRBJ2-1; TRBD1 agrees at 8 bases. Germline values: CDR1 MNHEY, CDR2 SVGAGI. This CDR3 spans 15 amino acids. With V trimmed by 2 bases and J by 9 bases, 9 bases remained unmatched. CDR3 DNA sequence: TGTGCCAGCAGTTACCTTGGACAGGGATCGGTTGAGCAGTTCTTC. Protein sequence: CASSYLGQGSVEQFF.

This clonotype came up a few times. V usage is TRBV12-3 or TRBV12-4 and J usage is TRBJ2-7; D is perhaps TRBD1 (5 bases). V lost 5 bases and J lost 3, with 11 bases in between. The CDR3 is made up of 13 amino acids. In DNA form, the CDR3 reads TGTGCCAGCAGTAGCTCAGACAGCTACGAGCAGTACGTC. It codes for CASSSSDSYEQYV.

The rearrangement joins TRBV12-3 or TRBV12-4 to TRBJ2-7, with TRBD2 matching over 9 bases. The V segment lost 4 bases and the J segment 7 bases; nucleotides outside the gene matches: 11. This CDR3 spans 15 amino acids. CDR3 amino acids: CASSSAGTLAGEQYF. Here the CDR3 DNA reads TGTGCCAGCAGTTCGGCCGGGACCCTAGCGGGAGAGCAGTACTTC.

The rearrangement joins TRBV4-1 to TRBJ2-7; D remains unclear. CDR1 is MGHRA, CDR2 YSYEKL, per germline. The ends were cut back, 3 bases at V and 0 bases at J, with 15 bases in the middle. The CDR3 extends over 16 amino acids. The CDR3 loop is CASSQLTSPSSYEQYF. Written as DNA, the CDR3 is TGCGCCAGCAGCCAGTTAACAAGCCCCAGCTCCTACGAGCAGTACTTC.

This clonotype was counted a single time. The V gene is TRBV25-1, the J gene TRBJ2-5, with D unclear. V lost 3 bases and J 0 bases, leaving 8 bases between the germline ends. This CDR3 comprises 14 residues. Germline loops: CDR1 MGHDK, CDR2 SYGVNS. CDR3 bases: TGTGCCAGCAGTGAGGCCCGGTACCAAGAGACCCAGTACTTC. Residues: CASSEARYQETQYF. Drawing the rest from reference TRBV25-1 and TRBJ2-5, the complete variable domain is EADIYQTPRYLVIGTGKKITLECSQTMGHDKMYWYQQDPGMELHLIHYSYGVNSTEKGDLSSESTVSRIRTEHFPLTLESARPSHTSQYLCASSEARYQETQYFGPGTRLLVL.

This clonotype was recorded many times. V usage is TRBV27 and J usage is TRBJ2-3; no definite D call. CDR3 size: 14 residues. The germline V gene has CDR1 MNHEY and CDR2 SMNVEV (reference sequence). Trimming removed 0 bases at V and 2 bases at J, with 6 bases between. The CDR3 DNA reads as TGTGCCAGCAGTTTATCTTCGTACACAGATACGCAGTATTTT. This encodes CASSLSSYTDTQYF.

Ten or more counts support this clonotype. The chain uses TRBV7-2 and TRBJ2-5; 8 bases map to TRBD2. J lost 4 bases, V lost 5 bases, and 9 bases had no gene match. This CDR3 comprises 15 residues. The germline V gene encodes CDR1 SGHTA and CDR2 FQGNSA. DNA for the CDR3: TGTGCCAGCAGCGTAACCCGGGGGGGTCGAGAGACCCAGTACTTC. Protein product: CASSVTRGGRETQYF.

The V and J genes are TRBV27 and TRBJ2-1, with D possibly being TRBD2 (7 bases). The CDR3 is 15 residues long. Germline lookup yields CDR1 MNHEY and CDR2 SMNVEV (reference sequence). Trimming removed 7 bases at V and 2 bases at J, with 15 bases between. The CDR3 nucleotides are TGTGCCAGCACCCATCGGCGGGGGCCCTACAATGAGCAGTTCTTC. It is translated as CASTHRRGPYNEQFF.

This clonotype was detected many times. V and J are TRBV7-2 and TRBJ1-5; D uncertain. V lost 3 bases and J lost 7, with 10 bases in between. Germline V gives CDR1 SGHTA, CDR2 FQGNSA. CDR3 size: 13 residues. The CDR3 loop is CASSFGPNQPQHF. The CDR3 nucleotides read TGTGCCAGCAGCTTCGGGCCAAACCAGCCCCAGCATTTT.

V and J are TRBV15 and TRBJ1-3, with a weak D call TRBD1 (5 bases). The germline V gene encodes CDR1 LNHNV and CDR2 YYDKDF (reference sequence). Trimming took off 5 bases at V and 0 bases at J, with 17 bases between the two ends. The CDR3 runs 17 residues. In nucleotides, the CDR3 is TGTGCCACCAGCGGGCAAGGGGCGGGTAGCTCTGGAAACACCATATATTTT. Translating gives CATSGQGAGSSGNTIYF.

This clonotype was found many times. J is TRBJ1-1 and V is TRBV29-1; TRBD1 is a possible D gene (5 bases). This CDR3 is 14 amino acids long. Germline loops: CDR1 SQVTM, CDR2 ANQGSEA. V shed 6 bases and J shed 6 bases, with 20 bases lying between them. CDR3 sequence: CSVPEWFGGAEAFF. The CDR3 DNA reads TGCAGCGTCCCTGAATGGTTTGGGGGGGCTGAAGCTTTCTTT.

The CDR3 DNA follows: TGCAGTGCTCTCGACAGGGCGTTCACTGAAGCTTTCTTT. Its protein product is CSALDRAFTEAFF. This chain uses TRBV20-1 with TRBJ1-1; TRBD1 matches at 7 bases. Germline V CDR1 and CDR2: DFQATT, SNEGSKA (reference sequence). V lost 5 bases, J lost 4 bases, and 7 bases stayed unmatched. The length of the CDR3 is 13 residues.

This clonotype appeared a few times. The chain combines TRBV7-9 with TRBJ2-5, with 10 bases identical to TRBD1. Unmatched junction bases numbered 10, after V lost 5 bases and J lost 4 bases. CDR1 and CDR2 (germline): SEHNR, FQNEAQ (reference sequence). This CDR3 is 16 amino acids long. The DNA for the CDR3 is TGTGCCAGCAGCCCAACCCCGGGACAGGGGACAGAGACCCAGTACTTC. Its protein product is CASSPTPGQGTETQYF. Looking up the rest from reference TRBV7-9 and TRBJ2-5 gives the full variable domain: DTGVSQNPRHKITKRGQNVTFRCDPISEHNRLYWYRQTLGQGPEFLTYFQNEAQLEKSRLLSDRFSAERPKGSFSTLEIQRTEQGDSAMYLCASSPTPGQGTETQYFGPGTRLLVL.

This clonotype was seen a handful of times. V is TRBV12-3 or TRBV12-4 and J is TRBJ2-5, with unresolved D. V lost 6 bases and J 1 base, leaving 6 bases between the germline ends. The CDR3 loop spans 12 amino acids. CDR3 DNA: TGTGCCAGCAGAAGTTTCCAAGAGACCCAGTACTTC. Protein product: CASRSFQETQYF.

The CDR3 DNA is TGCAGTGCTAGAGGTCGGGACCCCCGCTACGAGCAGTACTTC. Translation gives CSARGRDPRYEQYF. This sequence joins TRBV20-1 and TRBJ2-7; D assignment may be TRBD1 or TRBD2 (5 bases each). The CDR3 length is 14 residues. CDR1 is DFQATT, CDR2 SNEGSKA, per germline (reference sequence). Trimming took 1 base from V and 3 from J, leaving 13 bases between them.

The chain carries TRBV2 and TRBJ1-2, with D tentatively TRBD1 (5 bases). In germline, CDR1 is SNHLY, CDR2 FYNNEI. V lost 6 bases and J 1 base, leaving 12 bases between the germline ends. The CDR3 contains 14 residues. CDR3 loop: CASSLTASNYGYTF. CDR3 DNA: TGTGCCAGCAGCCTGACAGCAAGTAACTATGGCTACACCTTC. Looking up the rest from reference TRBV2 and TRBJ1-2 gives the full variable domain: EPEVTQTPSHQVTQMGQEVILRCVPISNHLYFYWYRQILGQKVEFLVSFYNNEISEKSEIFDDQFSVERPDGSNFTLKIRSTKLEDSAMYFCASSLTASNYGYTFGSGTRLTVV.

V usage is TRBV6-1 and J usage is TRBJ2-1; possible D gene TRBD2, 5 bases. This CDR3 spans 14 amino acids. The V gene lost 5 bases and the J gene lost 5 bases, with 13 bases spanning the gap. CDR1 and CDR2 (germline): MNHNS, SASEGT. This chain's CDR3 is CASSQRTSNNEQFF. The CDR3 DNA sequence: TGTGCCAGCAGTCAAAGGACTTCGAACAATGAGCAGTTCTTC.

The V and J genes are TRBV9 and TRBJ2-7, with D unresolved. CDR1 is SGDLS and CDR2 is YYNGEE in the germline V gene. CDR3 length equals 15 residues. V lost 4 bases and J lost 2, with 16 bases in between. The CDR3 protein is CASSPYSLNAYEQYF. Here the CDR3 DNA reads TGTGCCAGCAGCCCTTACAGCCTCAATGCCTACGAGCAGTACTTC. Variable domain in full (rest from reference TRBV9 and TRBJ2-7): DSGVTQTPKHLITATGQRVTLRCSPRSGDLSVYWYQQSLDQGLQFLIQYYNGEERAKGNILERFSAQQFPDLHSELNLSSLELGDSALYFCASSPYSLNAYEQYFGPGTRLTVT.

This chain joins TRBV20-1 and TRBJ1-2; D gene unclear. The CDR3 is made up of 11 amino acids. Germline assignment: CDR1 DFQATT and CDR2 SNEGSKA (reference sequence). V was trimmed by 5 bases and J by 7 bases, leaving 11 bases between them. In nucleotides, the CDR3 is TGCAGTGCTCCGCGGGAGGGTGGCTACACCTTC. This translates into CSAPREGGYTF.

In its sample, this clonotype was seen a few times. V usage is TRBV15 and J usage is TRBJ1-5; D perhaps matches TRBD1 (6 bases). This CDR3 has 14 residues. V lost 5 bases and J 5 bases, leaving 13 bases between the germline ends. Germline CDR1 LNHNV, CDR2 YYDKDF (reference sequence). Here the CDR3 DNA reads TGTGCCACCAGCCAGGGGCGCATCTATCAGCCCCAGCATTTT. Translation: CATSQGRIYQPQHF. Full variable domain (missing parts from reference TRBV15 and TRBJ1-5): DAMVIQNPRYQVTQFGKPVTLSCSQTLNHNVMYWYQQKSSQAPKLLFHYYDKDFNNEADTPDNFQSRRPNTSFCFLDIRSPGLGDTAMYLCATSQGRIYQPQHFGDGTRLSIL.

This clonotype was counted at least ten times. The chain joins TRBV7-2 to TRBJ2-3; 8 bases are shared with TRBD1. The CDR3 extends over 15 amino acids. Unmatched junction bases numbered 5, after V lost 5 bases and J lost 1 base. Germline V CDR1 and CDR2: SGHTA, FQGNSA. CDR3 amino acids: CASSPVGQGTDTQYF. DNA for the CDR3: TGTGCCAGCAGCCCAGTGGGACAGGGCACAGATACGCAGTATTTT.

This clonotype showed up many times. The chain links TRBV7-9 to TRBJ1-1; D call uncertain. V was clipped by 5 bases and J by 8 bases, with 15 bases between them. Germline CDR1 is SEHNR and CDR2 is FQNEAQ (reference sequence). CDR3 size: 13 residues. The CDR3, as DNA: TGTGCCAGCAGCCCGCCGACGGGGAGAGAAGCTTTCTTT. The encoded protein is CASSPPTGREAFF.

There are a few counts of this clonotype. The V gene is TRBV7-6, the J gene TRBJ1-1; D perhaps matches TRBD1 (5 bases). V was shortened by 1 base and J by 2 bases, with 11 bases between the two germline ends. Germline CDR1 SGHVS, CDR2 FNYEAQ. This CDR3 contains 15 residues. The CDR3 here is CASSLEGEFNTEAFF. The CDR3 DNA reads as TGTGCCAGCAGCTTAGAAGGGGAATTTAACACTGAAGCTTTCTTT.